Listed here is a single T cell receptor beta chain. Its antigen is undetermined. Clones were sequenced by immunoSEQ multiplex PCR, and TCRdb holds only the in-frame ones, with some missing. The table includes 21,000 or so clones, 70% to 90% detected once. This sample was included in a study of PD-1 blockade in classical Hodgkin lymphoma. General observations from the study: Diversity in CD4+ TCRs, unlike that measured in CD8+ TCRs, had risen significantly by C4D1. When set against healthy donors, newly diagnosed patients were reported to show lower baseline TCR diversity.

Documented time point: cycle 4 day 1 (C4D1), after 5 to 7 weeks of nivolumab. Patients all relapsed after autologous stem cell transplantation, and there was variation in brentuximab vedotin exposure. The CDR3 has 15 amino acids. Germline-derived CDR1 and CDR2 are MNHEY and SVGAGI. V dropped 0 bases and J dropped 1 base, with 10 bases sitting between them. This chain connects TRBV6-5 to TRBJ2-7; the D is unclear. Material: peripheral blood mononuclear cells (PBMCs), obtained before the fourth cycle of nivolumab. The source is a human donor with classical Hodgkin lymphoma. The chain's CDR3 is CASSYSPHGSYEQYF. CDR3 DNA sequence: TGTGCCAGCAGTTACTCACCCCACGGATCCTACGAGCAGTACTTC.